Listed here is a single T cell receptor (beta chain). Its target is unknown. The authors reverse transcribed all of the isolated RNA, so sequencing captured expressed TCRB transcripts. On average, stem cell-like memory T cell samples had approximately 910,000 reads. Generated by immunoSEQ multiplex PCR, the TCRdb table keeps only in-frame clones and is missing some. The sample includes over 15,000 clones, less than 60% of them seen just once. The data stem from a study of beta chain features in type 1 diabetes. Study results and caveats: PCR might favor shorter templates, but any such skew would affect patients and controls equally.

Sorted cells reached over 98% purity in every population. Germline CDR1 LNHDA, CDR2 SQIVND (reference sequence). The CDR3 is 17 amino acids. Material for sequencing was stem cell memory CD4+ T cells from blood. The J gene is TRBJ2-5, the V gene TRBV19, with TRBD2 matching over 9 bases. The better agreement between TRBJ2-7 and the DNA end casts doubt on the J call. This TCR came from a woman in her late teens or twenties in good health. This CDR3 is CASSPLFGGRATYEQYF. CDR3 bases: TGTGCCAGTAGTCCTCTATTCGGCGGGAGGGCCACCTACGAGCAGTACTTC.